This passage covers 22 T cell receptor beta chains from one sample sequenced in a study of T cells of healthy individuals. TCRdb ran MiXCR on the 5' RACE reads and lists one entry per CDR3 protein. The sample holds fewer than 75,000 distinct CDR3 sequences, about 17% seen once. The receptors come from a human donor in good health.

This clonotype was found many times. V usage is TRBV18 and J usage is TRBJ1-1, with D unclear. The V end lost 1 base, the J end lost 7 bases, and 7 bases lay between the germline ends. This CDR3 spans 12 amino acids. Germline assignment: CDR1 KGHSH and CDR2 LQKENI. This chain's CDR3 is CASSPRGFEAFF. CDR3 coding DNA: TGTGCCAGCTCACCACGGGGATTTGAAGCTTTCTTT.

The chain recombines TRBV25-1 with TRBJ1-5; no clear D. The CDR3 loop spans 14 amino acids. The V and J ends lost 3 bases and 8 bases respectively, with 14 bases between them. Germline V gene lookup returns CDR1 MGHDK and CDR2 SYGVNS. CDR3 bases: TGTGCCAGCAGTGACGGACCCCTGGGAAAGCCCCAGCATTTT. It translates to CASSDGPLGKPQHF.

This clonotype was seen at least ten times. This sequence joins TRBV12-3 or TRBV12-4 and TRBJ2-2; the match to TRBD2 covers 10 bases. J gave up 1 base and V 5 bases, and 4 bases lay outside the gene matches. CDR3 size: 16 residues. The CDR3 nucleotides read TGTGCCAGCAGTCCTAGCGGGGGCCGGAACACCGGGGAGCTGTTTTTT. Amino acids: CASSPSGGRNTGELFF.

At least ten counts were recorded for this clonotype. The chain has TRBV7-2 and TRBJ1-2; 10 nucleotides match TRBD1. Germline V gene lookup returns CDR1 SGHTA and CDR2 FQGNSA. With 1 base clipped from V and 7 bases from J, the junction kept 0 bases outside the gene matches. CDR3 length equals 13 residues. The CDR3 DNA is TGTGCCAGCAGCTTAGGGACAGGGGGTGGCTACACCTTC. Its protein product is CASSLGTGGGYTF.

Ten or more counts support this clonotype. The chain links TRBV4-3 to TRBJ1-3, with TRBD1 as a possible D gene (6 bases). The CDR3 has 15 residues. Trimming pared 0 bases from V and 3 bases from J, leaving 9 bases between. Germline V gives CDR1 LGHNA, CDR2 YSLEER. CDR3 protein: CASSQEGARGNTIYF. In nucleotides, the CDR3 is TGCGCCAGCAGCCAAGAGGGGGCGCGTGGAAACACCATATATTTT.

This chain joins TRBV4-3 and TRBJ1-4; D unclear. Trimming removed 1 base from V and 8 bases from J, with 8 bases in between. Germline V lookup: CDR1 LGHNA, CDR2 YSLEER. The CDR3 is 13 amino acids. The CDR3 DNA reads TGCGCCAGCAGCCAAGGGGTAGCCGAAAAACTGTTTTTT. Protein: CASSQGVAEKLFF.

The chain recombines TRBV4-2 with TRBJ2-2; 8 bases are a match to TRBD1. V was pared by 6 bases and J by 4 bases, with 4 bases of the junction left unmatched. Germline CDR1 and CDR2: LGHNA and YNFKEQ. The CDR3 sequence is 14 residues long. The chain's CDR3 is CASRPGQGTGELFF. The CDR3 bases are TGTGCCAGCAGACCCGGACAGGGCACCGGGGAGCTGTTTTTT.

The chain combines TRBV13 with TRBJ2-2; D might be TRBD1 (5 bases). Germline values: CDR1 PRHDT, CDR2 FYEKMQ (reference sequence). V dropped 3 bases and J dropped 0 bases, with 11 bases sitting between them. This CDR3 spans 16 amino acids. The CDR3 sequence is CASSLLDIANTGELFF. As DNA, the CDR3 is TGTGCCAGCAGCTTGCTGGACATCGCGAACACCGGGGAGCTGTTTTTT.

This clonotype was found many times. The CDR3 here is CASSQEIPRLAGDRVNEQFF. The CDR3 coding sequence is TGCGCCAGCAGCCAAGAGATTCCGAGGCTAGCGGGTGATAGGGTCAATGAGCAGTTCTTC. The chain employs TRBV4-3 and TRBJ2-1; TRBD2 matches 8 bases. This CDR3 spans 20 amino acids. V shed 0 bases, J shed 6 bases, and the junction held 19 bases outside the gene matches. The germline V gene encodes CDR1 LGHNA and CDR2 YSLEER.

Only one count was recorded for this clonotype. Since a much larger clone is just one base distant, this may be a read error. The chain couples TRBV12-3 or TRBV12-4 to TRBJ1-1; D might be TRBD1 (5 bases). The ends were cut back, 3 bases at V and 1 base at J, with 6 bases in the middle. The CDR3 totals 13 residues. The chain's CDR3 is CASSFRENTEAFF. In nucleotides, the CDR3 is TGTGCCAGCAGTTTCAGGGAGAACACTGAAGCTTTCTTT.

This sequence joins TRBV4-1 and TRBJ2-3; the D call may be TRBD1 or TRBD2 (6 bases each). The ends were cut back, 0 bases at V and 2 bases at J, with 15 bases in the middle. Germline CDR1 and CDR2: MGHRA and YSYEKL. The CDR3 has 17 amino acids. The CDR3, as DNA: TGCGCCAGCAGCCAAGATAACGGGGGCGGCCCCACAGATACGCAGTATTTT. It specifies CASSQDNGGGPTDTQYF.

This rearrangement joins TRBV5-1 to TRBJ2-5, with 7 bases matching TRBD2. The germline V gene encodes CDR1 SGHRS and CDR2 YFSETQ. V lost 3 bases to trimming and J lost 5 bases; unmatched junction nucleotides: 13. CDR3 length: 16 residues. CDR3 DNA: TGCGCCAGCAGCTCCTACCCTGCGGGAGTATCGGAGACCCAGTACTTC. It yields the protein CASSSYPAGVSETQYF. The whole variable domain, filled in from reference TRBV5-1 and TRBJ2-5, reads KAGVTQTPRYLIKTRGQQVTLSCSPISGHRSVSWYQQTPGQGLQFLFEYFSETQRNKGNFPGRFSGRQFSNSRSEMNVSTLELGDSALYLCASSSYPAGVSETQYFGPGTRLLVL.

The chain couples TRBV20-1 to TRBJ2-7; D remains unclear. CDR3 length: 13 residues. The germline V gene has CDR1 DFQATT and CDR2 SNEGSKA (reference sequence). The germline V and J ends were trimmed by 2 bases and 2 bases, with 10 bases remaining between them. The CDR3 DNA follows: TGCAGTGCTAGAAGGACGAATACCTACGAGCAGTACTTC. Amino acids: CSARRTNTYEQYF.

This clonotype was seen repeatedly, ten times or more. The rearrangement uses TRBV11-3 and TRBJ1-1; D not resolved. Germline V CDR1 and CDR2: SGHNT, YENEEA. The CDR3 loop spans 13 amino acids. The ends were cut back, 5 bases at V and 4 bases at J, with 11 bases in the middle. CDR3 residues: CASSQALFTEAFF. CDR3 sequence (DNA): TGTGCCAGCAGCCAAGCCCTTTTCACTGAAGCTTTCTTT.

V and J are TRBV29-1 and TRBJ2-7, with TRBD2 identical over 10 bases. Trimming removed 4 bases from V and 9 bases from J; junction bases left unmatched: 12. The CDR3 spans 14 residues. Germline CDR1 and CDR2: SQVTM and ANQGSEA. CDR3 sequence (DNA): TGCAGCGTTGCCCATAGCGGGAGGATATCTGTGCAGTACTTC. This sequence encodes CSVAHSGRISVQYF.

This clonotype was observed a few times. The chain employs TRBV15 and TRBJ1-2; D is possibly TRBD1 (6 bases). The CDR3 is 13 residues long. V lost 3 bases to trimming and J lost 8 bases, with 13 bases between them. Germline V lookup: CDR1 LNHNV, CDR2 YYDKDF (reference sequence). The CDR3 DNA reads as TGTGCCACCAGCAGGGCCGGGGGCGCCGGCTACACCTTC. Protein product: CATSRAGGAGYTF.

This clonotype came up a few times. The chain recombines TRBV20-1 with TRBJ2-3; D might be TRBD2 (7 bases). Trimming left V 4 bases short and J 3 bases short, with 20 bases between. Per germline, CDR1 DFQATT and CDR2 SNEGSKA (reference sequence). The length of the CDR3 is 16 residues. The CDR3: CSANRGGGGLTDTQYF. The CDR3, as DNA: TGCAGTGCTAACCGAGGGGGGGGGGGCCTGACAGATACGCAGTATTTT.

This clonotype was detected a few times. The chain combines TRBV12-3 or TRBV12-4 with TRBJ1-2; no reliable D call. The germline V and J ends were trimmed by 2 bases and 4 bases, with 8 bases remaining between them. This CDR3 spans 13 amino acids. CDR3 sequence reads: CASSLNTFYGYTF. The CDR3 DNA reads as TGTGCCAGCAGTTTAAACACCTTCTATGGCTACACCTTC.

This clonotype has a count of ten or more. The rearrangement joins TRBV4-2 to TRBJ2-7; 8 nucleotides align to TRBD1. Trimming at V came to 1 base and at J to 0 bases, leaving 2 bases not matched to a gene. The CDR3 totals 15 residues. In germline, CDR1 is LGHNA, CDR2 YNFKEQ. For the CDR3, the DNA is TGTGCCAGCAGCCAAGCTACAGGGGGCTCCTACGAGCAGTACTTC. Residues: CASSQATGGSYEQYF.

This clonotype was counted only a few times. This chain joins TRBV6-5 and TRBJ2-7; 7 nucleotides align to TRBD1. Germline assignment: CDR1 MNHEY and CDR2 SVGAGI. V gave up 6 bases and J gave up 4 bases; unmatched junction bases: 9. The CDR3 has 14 amino acids. CDR3 region: CASRQGFPAYEQYF. The CDR3 DNA is TGTGCCAGCAGACAGGGGTTCCCGGCTTACGAGCAGTACTTC.

V and J are TRBV5-1 and TRBJ2-7; 8 bases match TRBD2. Germline V gene data show CDR1 as SGHRS and CDR2 as YFSETQ. J was trimmed by 7 bases and V by 0 bases; bases with no gene match: 9. This CDR3 comprises 15 residues. The CDR3 region has the DNA TGCGCCAGCAGCTTGGGACTAGCGTCAATCGGGGAGCAGTACTTC. Translation: CASSLGLASIGEQYF.

This clonotype was observed at least ten times. This chain connects TRBV3-1 to TRBJ2-5; 7 nucleotides line up with TRBD2. This CDR3 region has 13 residues. Looked up from germline, CDR1 is LGHDT and CDR2 is YNNKEL (reference sequence). V lost 2 bases to trimming and J lost 7 bases; unmatched junction nucleotides: 4. DNA of the CDR3: TGTGCCAGCAGCCAAAAAGGCGGGGGGACCCAGTACTTC. Encoded protein: CASSQKGGGTQYF.